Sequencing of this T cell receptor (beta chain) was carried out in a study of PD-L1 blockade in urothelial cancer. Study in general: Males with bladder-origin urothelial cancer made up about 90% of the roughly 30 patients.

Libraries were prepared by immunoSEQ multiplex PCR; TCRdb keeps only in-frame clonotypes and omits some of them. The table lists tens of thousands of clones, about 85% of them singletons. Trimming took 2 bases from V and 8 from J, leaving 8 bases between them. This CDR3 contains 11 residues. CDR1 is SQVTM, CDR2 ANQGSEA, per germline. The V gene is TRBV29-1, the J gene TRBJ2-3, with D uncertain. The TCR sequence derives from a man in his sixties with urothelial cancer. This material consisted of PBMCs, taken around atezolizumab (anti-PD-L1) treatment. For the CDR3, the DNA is TGCAGCGTTGAATTATCCCGTACGCAGTATTTT. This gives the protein CSVELSRTQYF.